One and the same sample provided the 8 T cell receptor beta chains below, sequenced in a study of cytomegalovirus exposure and HLA in healthy donors. PCR primers comprised 60 Vbeta and 13 Jbeta primers. Using immunoSEQ multiplex PCR, the repertoire was profiled, and TCRdb retains in-frame clones only, with some absent. The sample lists over 100,000 clones, approximately 74% seen once, with approximately 7% in the top ten. The sequenced sample was PBMCs. The receptors here all came from a male donor in good health and CMV-seronegative.

The genes are TRBV4-3 and TRBJ1-2, with 10 bases aligning to TRBD1. The V gene's germline CDR1 is LGHNA and CDR2 YSLEER. There are 14 residues in the CDR3. Trimming removed 3 bases from V and 3 bases from J; junction bases left unmatched: 1. As DNA, the CDR3 is TGCGCCAGCAGCCAGGGGACAGGGGACTATGGCTACACCTTC. It translates to CASSQGTGDYGYTF.

The CDR3: CATSRDIQGDEQFF. The DNA for the CDR3 is TGTGCCACCAGCAGAGATATACAGGGGGATGAGCAGTTCTTC. J is TRBJ2-1 and V is TRBV15; 8 positions match TRBD1. The trim removed 0 bases at V and 8 bases at J, leaving 3 bases unmatched. The CDR3 has 14 residues. The V gene's germline CDR1 is LNHNV and CDR2 YYDKDF (reference sequence).

The table lists this clone with a count of one. The chain combines TRBV7-9 with TRBJ2-7, with TRBD1 matching over 10 bases. This CDR3 comprises 18 residues. The germline V gene has CDR1 SEHNR and CDR2 FQNEAQ (reference sequence). The V and J ends lost 5 bases and 2 bases, in that order; junction bases with no gene match: 15. The CDR3 sequence: CASSIERPGTGVPYEQYF. Written as DNA, the CDR3 is TGTGCCAGCAGCATAGAAAGACCCGGGACAGGGGTACCCTACGAGCAGTACTTC.

This clone was seen a single time. At one end, the junction sequence differs from germline, possibly due to a read error. The chain recombines TRBV29-1 with TRBJ1-3, with TRBD1 identical over 10 bases. The CDR3 loop spans 13 amino acids. In germline, CDR1 is SQVTM, CDR2 ANQGSEA. The CDR3 nucleotides are TGCAGCGTCCAGACAGGGGGCTTTGACACCATACATTTT. Its translation is CSVQTGGFDTIHF.

The chain uses TRBV7-6 and TRBJ1-1; 9 bases are a match to TRBD1. The CDR3 loop spans 15 amino acids. CDR1 is SGHVS, CDR2 FNYEAQ, per germline. V dropped 4 bases and J dropped 6; count of bases not matched to a gene: 9. In DNA form, the CDR3 reads TGTGCCAGCAGCTCCCGAACAGGGGGCGCGGCTGAAGCTTTCTTT. Protein product: CASSSRTGGAAEAFF. Variable domain in full (rest from reference TRBV7-6 and TRBJ1-1): GAGVSQSPRYKVTKRGQDVALRCDPISGHVSLYWYRQALGQGPEFLTYFNYEAQQDKSGLPNDRFSAERPEGSISTLTIQRTEQRDSAMYRCASSSRTGGAAEAFFGQGTRLTVV.

The chain recombines TRBV7-2 with TRBJ2-5; the D gene is possibly TRBD2 (6 bases). Trimming stripped 0 bases from V and 4 bases from J, with 15 bases between. Germline CDR1 reads SGHTA; CDR2 reads FQGNSA. The CDR3 extends over 16 amino acids. The CDR3 DNA sequence: TGTGCCAGCAGCTTAGCAGGGCGGGGTATCGGAGAGACCCAGTACTTC. Protein sequence: CASSLAGRGIGETQYF.

The CDR3 DNA follows: TGTGCCAGTAGTATAGGGAGGGGCGATGAGCAGTTCTTC. This encodes CASSIGRGDEQFF. The chain carries TRBV19 and TRBJ2-1, with a possible D match to TRBD2 (6 bases). The V and J ends lost 1 base and 8 bases respectively, with 9 bases between them. CDR3 length: 13 residues. The V gene's germline CDR1 is LNHDA and CDR2 SQIVND (reference sequence). The full variable domain, its missing parts supplied by reference TRBV19 and TRBJ2-1, is DGGITQSPKYLFRKEGQNVTLSCEQNLNHDAMYWYRQDPGQGLRLIYYSQIVNDFQKGDIAEGYSVSREKKESFPLTVTSAQKNPTAFYLCASSIGRGDEQFFGPGTRLTVL.

The CDR3 region has the DNA TGTGCCAGCAGCCCGGGTGGCGGGCCCCTCCTCGAGCAGTACTTC. It is translated as CASSPGGGPLLEQYF. The rearrangement links TRBV7-6 to TRBJ2-7; D is possibly TRBD2 (5 bases). The CDR3 consists of 15 residues. CDR1 and CDR2 (germline): SGHVS, FNYEAQ. Trimming left V 5 bases short and J 6 bases short, with 20 bases between.